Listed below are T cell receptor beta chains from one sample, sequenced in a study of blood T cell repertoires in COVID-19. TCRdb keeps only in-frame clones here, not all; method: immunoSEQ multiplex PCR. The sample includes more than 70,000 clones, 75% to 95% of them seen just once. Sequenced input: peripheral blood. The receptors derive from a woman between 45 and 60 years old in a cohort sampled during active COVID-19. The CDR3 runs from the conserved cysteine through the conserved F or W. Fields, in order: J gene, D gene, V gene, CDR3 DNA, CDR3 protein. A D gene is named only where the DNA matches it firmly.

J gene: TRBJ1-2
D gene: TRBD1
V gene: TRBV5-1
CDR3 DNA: TGCGCCAGCAGCCGGGGGACAGGGGATGGCTACACCTTC
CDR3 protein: CASSRGTGDGYTF

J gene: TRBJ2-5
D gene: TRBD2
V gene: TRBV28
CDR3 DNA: TGTGCCAGCGGCTCCGGGACTAGCAGGAGGGAGACCCAGTACTTC
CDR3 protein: CASGSGTSRRETQYF

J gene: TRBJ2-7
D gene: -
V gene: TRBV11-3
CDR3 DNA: TGTGCCAGCAGCAAGGGGGATTACGAGCAGTACTTC
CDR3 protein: CASSKGDYEQYF

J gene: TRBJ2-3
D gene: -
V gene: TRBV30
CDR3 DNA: TGTGCCTGGAGGGGGGGAGCAGATACGCAGTATTTT
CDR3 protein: CAWRGGADTQYF

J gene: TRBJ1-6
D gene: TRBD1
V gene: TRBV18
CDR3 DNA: TGTGCCAGCTCAAGGACAGGCTCCTATAATTCACCCCTCCACTTT
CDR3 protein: CASSRTGSYNSPLHF

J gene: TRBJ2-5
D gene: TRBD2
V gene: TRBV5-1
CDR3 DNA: TGCGCCAGCAGCTTGAGTGTTAGCGGGGGGACCCAGTACTTC
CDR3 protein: CASSLSVSGGTQYF

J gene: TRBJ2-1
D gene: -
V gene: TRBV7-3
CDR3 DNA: TGTGCCAGCAGCGCGACTAGTGGCAATGAGCAGTTCTTC
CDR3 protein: CASSATSGNEQFF

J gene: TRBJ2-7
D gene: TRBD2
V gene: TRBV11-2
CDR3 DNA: TGTGCCAGCAGTTACTATGGACTAGCGGGAGAATCGGACGAGCAGTACTTC
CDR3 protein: CASSYYGLAGESDEQYF

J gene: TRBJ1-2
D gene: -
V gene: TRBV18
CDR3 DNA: TGTGCCAGCTCACCAGCGAATTATTATGGCTACACCTTC
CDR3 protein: CASSPANYYGYTF

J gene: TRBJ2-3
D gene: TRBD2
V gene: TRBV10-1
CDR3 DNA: TGCGCCAGCAGTGAAGGACTAGCGGGGGGAACAGATACGCAGTATTTT
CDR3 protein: CASSEGLAGGTDTQYF

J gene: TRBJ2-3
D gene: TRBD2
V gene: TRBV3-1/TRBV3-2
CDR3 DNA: TGTGCCAGCAGCCCCGGGGCTAGCGGGAGAAATACGCAGTATTTT
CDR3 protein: CASSPGASGRNTQYF

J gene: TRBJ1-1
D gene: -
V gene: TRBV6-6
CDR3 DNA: TGTGCCAGCAGTCCTAGGGAAACAGGGAACCCGGCCAAAAATGAAGCTTTCTTT
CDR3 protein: CASSPRETGNPAKNEAFF

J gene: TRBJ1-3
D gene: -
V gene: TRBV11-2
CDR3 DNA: TGTGCCAGCAGCCCGGGGGTTGTAAACACCATATATTTT
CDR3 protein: CASSPGVVNTIYF

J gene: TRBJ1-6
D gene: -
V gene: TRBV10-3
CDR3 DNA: TGTGCCATCAGTCTAGGGGTGAACAATTCACCCCTCCACTTT
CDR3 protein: CAISLGVNNSPLHF

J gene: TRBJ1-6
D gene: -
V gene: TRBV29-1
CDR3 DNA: TGCAGCGTTGACAGGGAACATTCACCCCTCCACTTT
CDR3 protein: CSVDREHSPLHF

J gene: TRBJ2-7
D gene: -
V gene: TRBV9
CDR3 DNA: TGTGCCAGCAGCGTAGCTGGCAGGGTCATAGACGAGCAGTACTTC
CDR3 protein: CASSVAGRVIDEQYF

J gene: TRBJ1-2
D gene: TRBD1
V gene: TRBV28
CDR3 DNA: TGTGCCAGCAGTCCCGGGGGACAGCAGACTAACTATGGCTACACCTTC
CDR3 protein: CASSPGGQQTNYGYTF